Shown below are 19 T cell receptor beta chains from a single sample sequenced in a study of identical twins. TCRdb recomputed calls from the 5' RACE reads with MiXCR, one row per CDR3 protein. The table lists 650,000 to 800,000 distinct CDR3 sequences, over 8.5% of them singletons. Another study also made use of these data, one on yellow fever vaccine responses in identical twins.

The specimen was PBMCs. These receptors originate from a woman aged 18-29 years in good health.

This clonotype appeared a few times. The chain links TRBV11-2 to TRBJ2-7; D remains unclear. This CDR3 is built from 14 residues. Germline CDR1 reads SGHAT; CDR2 reads FQNNGV. Deletions cut 3 bases from V and 0 bases from J, with 9 bases between. The DNA of the CDR3 is TGTGCCAGCAGCTTTGCGGCTAGCTCCTACGAGCAGTACTTC. The encoded protein is CASSFAASSYEQYF.

There are a few counts of this clonotype. The chain employs TRBV25-1 and TRBJ2-5, with D perhaps TRBD1 (6 bases). The CDR3 consists of 15 residues. Between the trimmed V and J ends, which lost 2 bases and 2 bases, there was a span of 12 bases. The germline CDR1 and CDR2 sequences are MGHDK and SYGVNS. The CDR3 protein is CASSEIQGTQETQYF. CDR3 nucleotides: TGTGCCAGCAGTGAAATTCAGGGGACACAAGAGACCCAGTACTTC. Using reference TRBV25-1 and TRBJ2-5 for the parts outside the CDR3, the full variable domain is EADIYQTPRYLVIGTGKKITLECSQTMGHDKMYWYQQDPGMELHLIHYSYGVNSTEKGDLSSESTVSRIRTEHFPLTLESARPSHTSQYLCASSEIQGTQETQYFGPGTRLLVL.

This clonotype was recorded at least ten times. The chain combines TRBV7-2 with TRBJ2-3, with no clear D. The V end lost 0 bases, the J end lost 3 bases, and 10 bases lay between the germline ends. This CDR3 has 15 residues. The V gene's germline CDR1 is SGHTA and CDR2 FQGNSA. The CDR3 loop is CASSLAWGLTDTQYF. Here the CDR3 DNA reads TGTGCCAGCAGCTTAGCGTGGGGTTTGACAGATACGCAGTATTTT.

This clonotype showed up just a few times. The chain is built from TRBV6-2 or TRBV6-3 and TRBJ1-4; D is perhaps TRBD1 (6 bases). This CDR3 is built from 12 residues. Trimming pared 8 bases from V and 6 bases from J, leaving 10 bases between. Germline V lookup: CDR1 MNHEY, CDR2 SVGEGT. The CDR3 sequence is CASGQSYEKLFF. In nucleotides, the CDR3 is TGTGCCAGCGGACAGAGTTATGAAAAACTGTTTTTT.

This clonotype appeared many times. This chain links TRBV5-1 with TRBJ2-7, with 8 positions matching TRBD1. V gave up 3 bases and J gave up 2 bases; unmatched junction bases: 4. Looked up from germline, CDR1 is SGHRS and CDR2 is YFSETQ. The CDR3 covers 14 residues. For the CDR3, the DNA is TGCGCCAGCAGCTCGGGACAGGCCACCTACGAGCAGTACTTC. Its protein product is CASSSGQATYEQYF.

This clonotype was picked up one time. The chain combines TRBV18 with TRBJ2-2; D is perhaps TRBD1 (6 bases). Trimming removed 3 bases at V and 3 bases at J, with 17 bases between. This CDR3 has 17 residues. Per the germline V gene, CDR1 is KGHSH and CDR2 is LQKENI. CDR3 bases: TGTGCCAGCTCACCGAACAGGGTTAGATTGGACACCGGGGAGCTGTTTTTT. It is translated as CASSPNRVRLDTGELFF.

This rearrangement joins TRBV20-1 to TRBJ2-5; D not resolved. Per the germline V gene, CDR1 is DFQATT and CDR2 is SNEGSKA (reference sequence). Trimming removed 0 bases from V and 5 bases from J, with 4 bases in between. The CDR3 is 11 amino acids. In nucleotides, the CDR3 is TGCAGTGCTAGAGATCGGGAGACCCAGTACTTC. It codes for CSARDRETQYF.

The genes are TRBV7-9 and TRBJ2-1; a weak D match, TRBD2 (5 bases). This CDR3 has 17 residues. Between the trimmed V and J ends, which lost 2 bases and 6 bases, there was a span of 20 bases. The V gene's germline CDR1 is SEHNR and CDR2 FQNEAQ (reference sequence). CDR3 protein: CASSLLSTKRIFNEQFF. As DNA, the CDR3 is TGTGCCAGCAGCTTACTCTCGACTAAGCGGATCTTCAATGAGCAGTTCTTC.

V usage is TRBV7-2 and J usage is TRBJ2-1; D gene ambiguous. CDR1 and CDR2 (germline): SGHTA, FQGNSA. The CDR3 runs 15 residues. The V end lost 3 bases, the J end lost 0 bases, and 9 bases lay between the germline ends. The CDR3: CASSFDIGSYNEQFF. The CDR3 DNA is TGTGCCAGCAGCTTCGACATTGGCTCCTACAATGAGCAGTTCTTC.

This clonotype showed up just a few times. The V call is TRBV12-3 or TRBV12-4, the J call TRBJ2-7, with D maybe TRBD1 (5 bases). The CDR3 runs to 13 residues. Trimming stripped 4 bases from V and 3 bases from J, with 10 bases between. The CDR3 sequence: CASSSGLNYEQYF. The CDR3 bases are TGTGCCAGCAGTTCAGGGCTAAACTACGAGCAGTACTTC.

This clonotype was seen at least ten times. The chain is built from TRBV27 and TRBJ1-6; D is unclear. CDR3 length equals 12 residues. The germline CDR1 and CDR2 sequences are MNHEY and SMNVEV (reference sequence). V was trimmed by 3 bases and J by 9 bases, leaving 6 bases between them. CDR3 sequence reads: CASSFPGSPLHF. The CDR3 nucleotides read TGTGCCAGCAGTTTCCCAGGTTCACCCCTCCACTTT.

This clonotype was counted many times. The gene calls are TRBV9 and TRBJ1-1; TRBD1 is a possible D gene (6 bases). Germline CDR1 and CDR2: SGDLS and YYNGEE. This CDR3 contains 15 residues. The germline V and J ends were trimmed by 3 bases and 2 bases, with 14 bases remaining between them. The CDR3 coding sequence is TGTGCCAGCAGCGCCGGTACAGGGACCAACACTGAAGCTTTCTTT. It is translated as CASSAGTGTNTEAFF.

The genes are TRBV6-2 or TRBV6-3 and TRBJ1-1, with 9 bases that match TRBD1. V dropped 9 bases and J dropped 9; count of bases not matched to a gene: 8. Germline V lookup: CDR1 MNHEY, CDR2 SVGEGT. The CDR3 sequence is 12 residues long. The CDR3 DNA reads as TGTGCCAGTAGCTCCGGGACAGGGAAAGCTTTCTTT. Translated, it gives CASSSGTGKAFF.

This clonotype was counted between two and nine times. This rearrangement joins TRBV24-1 to TRBJ2-1, with unresolved D. CDR3 length equals 12 residues. The V end lost 5 bases, the J end lost 6 bases, and 7 bases lay between the germline ends. Germline lookup yields CDR1 KGHDR and CDR2 SFDVKD. The CDR3 loop is CATSVLGNEQFF. DNA for the CDR3: TGTGCCACCAGTGTATTGGGCAATGAGCAGTTCTTC.

This clonotype was found many times. This CDR3 is CATSSGPVSDTQYF. Written as DNA, the CDR3 is TGTGCCACCAGCAGTGGCCCCGTGTCCGATACGCAGTATTTT. This chain links TRBV15 with TRBJ2-3, with D unresolved. Trimming took off 3 bases at V and 6 bases at J, with 13 bases between the two ends. The V gene's germline CDR1 is LNHNV and CDR2 YYDKDF (reference sequence). There are 14 residues in the CDR3.

This clonotype was seen many times. The chain couples TRBV5-1 to TRBJ2-2; D gene unclear. The germline gives CDR1 SGHRS, CDR2 YFSETQ. V dropped 3 bases and J dropped 10 bases, with 16 bases sitting between them. The CDR3 runs to 14 residues. The DNA of the CDR3 is TGCGCCAGCAGCTCCATGGTAGGATCGGTGGAGCTGTTTTTT. This encodes CASSSMVGSVELFF.

V usage is TRBV9 and J usage is TRBJ2-3; TRBD1 matches at 8 bases. The CDR3 consists of 15 residues. The germline V gene has CDR1 SGDLS and CDR2 YYNGEE. The junction had 6 bases not matched to a gene; V was cut back by 3 bases and J by 3 bases. Here the CDR3 reads CASSAGQGETDTQYF. CDR3 in DNA: TGTGCCAGCAGCGCCGGACAGGGAGAAACAGATACGCAGTATTTT.

This clonotype was counted between two and nine times. CDR3 DNA: TGCAGCTTCAGGGGAGGATTTGATCAGCCCCAGCATTTT. It codes for CSFRGGFDQPQHF. This sequence joins TRBV29-1 and TRBJ1-5; D may be TRBD1 (6 bases). Germline-derived CDR1 and CDR2 are SQVTM and ANQGSEA. V lost 8 bases and J 5 bases, leaving 16 bases between the germline ends. The CDR3 totals 13 residues.

This clonotype was picked up many times. CDR3 loop: CASSLDGHEQYF. In nucleotides, the CDR3 is TGTGCCAGCAGCTTAGATGGTCACGAGCAGTACTTC. The chain joins TRBV11-3 to TRBJ2-7; no definite D call. V lost 0 bases, J lost 5 bases, and 5 bases lay in between. This CDR3 has 12 amino acids. Germline V gene data show CDR1 as SGHNT and CDR2 as YENEEA. Based on the CDR3 plus reference TRBV11-3 and TRBJ2-7, the full variable domain is EAGVVQSPRYKIIEKKQPVAFWCNPISGHNTLYWYLQNLGQGPELLIRYENEEAVDDSQLPKDRFSAERLKGVDSTLKIQPAELGDSAVYLCASSLDGHEQYFGPGTRLTVT.